The clone carrying this T cell receptor beta chain was picked up one time. Its cognate antigen is unknown. One junction end does not reproduce the germline sequence, and a read error may be involved. The data are from a study of human versus mouse CDR3 diversity and MHC coevolution. Study as a whole: The immunoSEQ assay reportedly detects one in 200,000 T cells. The study, taken as a whole, reports: The lowest clonal inequality scores came from most of the three human donors. iCHAO1 estimated the human TCR beta repertoire at 1.5 million to 2 million clonotypes.

Germline CDR1 and CDR2: SGHVS and FQNEAQ. The CDR3 loop spans 14 amino acids. The table came from immunoSEQ multiplex PCR; TCRdb's copy has only in-frame clones and leaves some out. Seen here are around 74,000 clones, 80% to 95% observed once, and the top ten hold less than 0.19%. Sequenced: naive CD4+ T cells from blood. Subset of the sample: CD45RO-negative CD62L-positive naive CD4 T cells. The V and J genes are TRBV7-8 and TRBJ1-1, with D maybe TRBD1 (6 bases). The receptor was isolated from a person aged 25 to 69 in good health. The CDR3 spells CVSSLIRGKAEAFF. The DNA of the CDR3 is TGTGTCAGCAGCCTTATCAGGGGAAAGGCTGAAGCTTTCTTT.